This record concerns one TCR beta chain sequence. The germline gives CDR1 SQVTM, CDR2 ANQGSEA. The V end was cut by 3 bases, the J end by 8 bases, with 11 bases between. The CDR3 is made up of 12 amino acids. Sequencing used immunoSEQ multiplex PCR; TCRdb keeps in-frame clones, though not all of them. The sample lists nearly 25,000 clones, less than 75% occurring once. The data were obtained in a study of early stage breast cancer tumors. This clonotype was sampled from a person between 55 and 69 years old with breast cancer. The specimen sequenced was breast tumor tissue. V is TRBV29-1 and J is TRBJ2-1; the D gene is possibly TRBD2 (5 bases). For the CDR3, the DNA is TGCAGCGTTGAGCGGGTGGGAGATGAGCAGTTCTTC. This translates into CSVERVGDEQFF.